This T cell receptor (beta chain) was profiled in a study of blood T cell repertoires in COVID-19. Trimming took 5 bases from V and 1 from J; bases not matched to a gene: 7. This CDR3 is built from 15 residues. Germline CDR1 and CDR2: LNHDA and SQIVND (reference sequence). Clones were sequenced by immunoSEQ multiplex PCR, and TCRdb holds only the in-frame ones, with some missing. The table shows about 300,000 clones, with more than 70% occurring only once. The genes are TRBV19 and TRBJ2-7; 8 bases fit TRBD1. The sample was peripheral blood. The receptor's source is a woman aged 25 to 45 who had recovered from COVID-19. The CDR3, as DNA: TGTGCCAGTAGTCCACAGGGGGGCTTGTCCTACGAGCAGTACTTC. Encoded protein: CASSPQGGLSYEQYF. The full variable domain, completed using reference TRBV19 and TRBJ2-7, is DGGITQSPKYLFRKEGQNVTLSCEQNLNHDAMYWYRQDPGQGLRLIYYSQIVNDFQKGDIAEGYSVSREKKESFPLTVTSAQKNPTAFYLCASSPQGGLSYEQYFGPGTRLTVT.